The rows below give T cell receptor beta chains drawn from one sample of a study of cytomegalovirus exposure and HLA in healthy donors. Method: immunoSEQ multiplex PCR; TCRdb's copy keeps in-frame clones and lacks some. Of some 87,000 clones in the sample, about four fifths were seen once. The sequencing sample was made of PBMCs. These receptor sequences come from a man aged 18 to 30 in good health and CMV-seropositive. Both conserved end residues are part of each CDR3. A D gene is named only where the DNA matches it firmly. Clone size, where shown, is once, few, many, or a class for clones that have expanded.

once TRBJ1-5 TRBV6-6 TRBD1 TGTGCCAGCAGCTACGGGACAGTCCAAACCCAGCCCCAGCATTTT CASSYGTVQTQPQHF
- TRBJ2-1 TRBV6-5 - TGTGCCAGCAGTTACGAGGTAGCGACCTACAATGAGCAGTTCTTC CASSYEVATYNEQFF
- TRBJ1-2 TRBV6-5 TRBD1 TGTGCCAGCAGTTACTCCACAGGGGCGGATGGCTACACCTTC CASSYSTGADGYTF
- TRBJ2-3 TRBV7-3 - TGTGCCAGCAGCCTAGGGGGAGGGGCAGATACGCAGTATTTT CASSLGGGADTQYF
few TRBJ2-7 TRBV5-4 TRBD2 TGTGCCAGCAGCTTGGAAGGGACTAGCGGGTCCTACGAGCAGTACTTC CASSLEGTSGSYEQYF
- TRBJ2-6 TRBV11-2 TRBD1 TGTGCCAGCAGGTACGGCCAGGGGGACTCTGGGGCCAACGTCCTGACTTTC CASRYGQGDSGANVLTF
- TRBJ2-4 TRBV2 - TGTGCCAGCAGCAGTGACGGGAGCTTGAGCAAAAACATTCAGTACTTC CASSSDGSLSKNIQYF
once TRBJ2-7 TRBV11-1 - TGTGCCAGCAGCTTAGCAACAGGGAGCTCCTACGAGCAGTACTTC CASSLATGSSYEQYF
- TRBJ2-6 TRBV9 TRBD1 TGTGCCAGTGGACAGGGCTCTGGGGCCAACGTCCTGACTTTC CASGQGSGANVLTF
- TRBJ2-1 TRBV6-5 - TGTGCCAGCAGTCAAACCCCGGACAGCTACAATGAGCAGTTCTTC CASSQTPDSYNEQFF
- TRBJ2-1 TRBV6-5 TRBD2 TGTGCCAGCAGTTACATTCTAACTAGCGGGAGTACTGAGCAGTTCTTC CASSYILTSGSTEQFF
- TRBJ1-4 TRBV25-1 - TGTGCCAGCAGCTCGGGATTCGCAACTAATGAAAAACTGTTTTTT CASSSGFATNEKLFF
once TRBJ1-2 TRBV2 TRBD1 TGTGCCAGCAGGTCCCCGGGACAGGGGGGTGGCTACACCTTC CASRSPGQGGGYTF
- TRBJ2-1 TRBV4-1 TRBD2 TGCGCCAGCAGCCAAGAGTCCACTAGCGGGAGGGCCTACAATGAGCAGTTCTTC CASSQESTSGRAYNEQFF
- TRBJ2-4 TRBV28 - TGTGCCAGCAGTCGATCCGGGACTCGAAGAGCCAAAAACATTCAGTACTTC CASSRSGTRRAKNIQYF
- TRBJ1-1 TRBV9 - TGTGCCAGCAGCTCCCAGGGGAGCACTGAAGCTTTCTTT CASSSQGSTEAFF
- TRBJ2-5 TRBV10-2 - TGCGCCAGCCTTCCTTTGGAAGAGGGAGAGACCCAGTACTTC CASLPLEEGETQYF
once TRBJ2-7 TRBV7-2 - TGTGCCAGCAGCCCCCGGGACTGGGGAGGCTACGAGCAGTACTTC CASSPRDWGGYEQYF
- TRBJ2-7 TRBV6-5 TRBD2 TGTGCCAGCAGTTACTCCGGGACTAGCGTACACGAGCAGTACTTC CASSYSGTSVHEQYF
- TRBJ2-3 TRBV5-4 TRBD2 TGTGCCAGCAGCTCTGCTAGCGGGAGTAGCACAGATACGCAGTATTTT CASSSASGSSTDTQYF
- TRBJ1-1 TRBV28 - TGTGCCAGCAGTTTACTTCCAGGGAAGGCTTTCTTT CASSLLPGKAFF
- TRBJ2-3 TRBV6-5 - TGTGCCAGCAGTTATCGGGGGGATACGCAGTATTTT CASSYRGDTQYF
- TRBJ2-5 TRBV19 - TGTGCCAGTGCCCAGAGCGGGACCCAGTACTTC CASAQSGTQYF
- TRBJ1-4 TRBV10-2 TRBD1 TGCGCCAGCACTGACCAAATCGGGACAGGGAATGAAAAACTGTTTTTT CASTDQIGTGNEKLFF
- TRBJ1-2 TRBV5-6 TRBD1 TGTGCCAGCAGCATCACAGGGGGCGGCCATGGCTACACCTTC CASSITGGGHGYTF
- TRBJ2-5 TRBV18 - TGTGCCAGCTCCCGACAGCAAGAGACCCAGTACTTC CASSRQQETQYF
- TRBJ2-3 TRBV29-1 - TGCAGCGTTGACTATCCGGGCACAGATACGCAGTATTTT CSVDYPGTDTQYF
- TRBJ2-1 TRBV6-5 - TGTGCCAGCAGTTCAATTGACAGAGACTACAATGAGCAGTTCTTC CASSSIDRDYNEQFF
- TRBJ2-7 TRBV4-1 TRBD2 TGCGCCAGCAGCCCCCGAGCAGGACTAGCGGATTCAAGGGGCTACGAGCAGTACTTC CASSPRAGLADSRGYEQYF
- TRBJ2-7 TRBV5-1 - TGCGCCAGCAGCTTGAGGCAGGGGTGGTACGAGCAGTACTTC CASSLRQGWYEQYF
- TRBJ1-3 TRBV29-1 TRBD1 TGCAGCGTTACGGAACAGGGGGCGTACGGAAACACCATATATTTT CSVTEQGAYGNTIYF
- TRBJ2-7 TRBV6-5 - TGTGCCAGCAGCTTAACGGGTAGTTCCTACGAGCAGTACTTC CASSLTGSSYEQYF
few TRBJ2-1 TRBV9 - TGTGCCAGCAGCTGGGCAGGACACTACAATGAGCAGTTCTTC CASSWAGHYNEQFF
once TRBJ2-1 TRBV4-1 TRBD2 TGCGCCAGCAGCCAAGAAACTAGCGGCCTTTACAATGAGCAGTTCTTC CASSQETSGLYNEQFF
few TRBJ1-5 TRBV28 - TGTGCCAGCCTAAATCAGCCCCAGCATTTT CASLNQPQHF
- TRBJ2-4 TRBV18 - TGTGCCAGCTCACCGAGACAGCCCCTAGCCAAAAACATTCAGTACTTC CASSPRQPLAKNIQYF
- TRBJ2-3 TRBV27 - TGTGCCAGCAGGGTCGGGGATACGCAGTATTTT CASRVGDTQYF
- TRBJ2-2 TRBV5-4 - TGTGCCAGCAGCTTGTCTGGGAGAAGGACCGGGGAGCTGTTTTTT CASSLSGRRTGELFF
- TRBJ2-1 TRBV29-1 - TGCAGCGTTGTTCTTTCAGGGGATGAGCAGTTCTTC CSVVLSGDEQFF
- TRBJ2-3 TRBV28 - TGTGCCAGCAACCCACGGGGTATCAGCACAGATACGCAGTATTTT CASNPRGISTDTQYF
- TRBJ1-2 TRBV6-5 - TGTGCCAGCAGTTCCGCGATGTCCGGGTACGGCTACACCTTC CASSSAMSGYGYTF
- TRBJ2-2 TRBV7-2 - TGTGCCAGCAGCTTTCGGGAGACCGGGGAGCTGTTTTTT CASSFRETGELFF
- TRBJ2-7 TRBV18 TRBD2 TGTGCCAGCTCATATGGACTAGCGGGGGGAGAGCAGTACTTC CASSYGLAGGEQYF
- TRBJ2-2 TRBV27 - TGTGCCAGCAGGAGAGGGAGGAACACCGGGGAGCTGTTTTTT CASRRGRNTGELFF
- TRBJ2-1 TRBV7-6 TRBD2 TGTGCCAGCAGTTTCCTAGCGGGAGATTCCGGTGAGCAGTTCTTC CASSFLAGDSGEQFF
- TRBJ1-1 TRBV28 - TGTGCCAGCAGGCTACAGGGAGGGGCCACTGAAGCTTTCTTT CASRLQGGATEAFF
once TRBJ2-7 TRBV4-2 - TGTGCCAGCAGGGTCGGCTACGAGCAGTACTTC CASRVGYEQYF
- TRBJ2-7 TRBV28 - TGTGCCAGCAGTACCCTATACGAGCAGTACTTC CASSTLYEQYF
- TRBJ2-7 TRBV9 - TGTGCCAGCAGCGTAGTGAGGGACTACGAGCAGTACTTC CASSVVRDYEQYF
- TRBJ1-1 TRBV4-1 - TGCGCCAGCAGCCAAGATGGGGGGGTCTTCTTT CASSQDGGVFF
- TRBJ2-1 TRBV7-9 TRBD1 TGTGCCAGCAGCTTCTACCGGGACAGGGGCAATGAGCAGTTCTTC CASSFYRDRGNEQFF
- TRBJ1-5 TRBV27 TRBD1 TGTGCCAGCAGTTTCCGGCGGGACAGGGTAATGCATTTT CASSFRRDRVMHF
- TRBJ2-3 TRBV6-5 - TGTGCCAGCAGAGACCGGAGGGGTACAGATACGCAGTATTTT CASRDRRGTDTQYF
- TRBJ1-5 TRBV4-1 - TGCGCCAGCAGCCAAGGCAGGGCCCCTAGCAATCAGCCCCAGCATTTT CASSQGRAPSNQPQHF
- TRBJ1-2 TRBV5-6 - TGTGCCAGCAGGGCCACAGGGAACGGCTACACCTTC CASRATGNGYTF